This note documents a single TCR beta chain sequence. No antigen is known for it. This entry is derived from a study of T cell repertoires in cytomegalovirus infection. About the research overall: Shared public TCR beta signatures pointed to both CMV infection and a matching HLA type. General observations from the study: The cumulative frequency of public TCR beta families identified carriers of CMV plus the relevant HLA. Dominating the ex vivo response were TCR beta clonotypes that were CMV-specific and HLA-C-restricted.

This CDR3 region has 15 residues. In germline, CDR1 is MNHEY, CDR2 SVGAGI. V was clipped by 2 bases and J by 1 base, with 11 bases between them. MiXCR was run by TCRdb on the reads, yielding one entry per CDR3 protein. The sample includes about 100,000 distinct CDR3 sequences, roughly a quarter seen only once; the top ten take 35% to 50%. The sequence was collected from a human donor in good health (CMV status not recorded). Some clones in this sample may be carry-over from other donors' samples. This chain connects TRBV6-5 to TRBJ2-5, with D unresolved. Material for sequencing was CD8+ T cells from PBMCs. DNA of the CDR3: TGTGCCAGCAGTTACGGCAGTTACGTCCAAGAGACCCAGTACTTC. This codes for CASSYGSYVQETQYF.